Below, 16 T cell receptor beta chains from the same sample are listed, as sequenced in a study of beta chain features in type 1 diabetes. cDNA synthesis used the whole RNA isolate, giving expressed TCRB sequences. Assay: immunoSEQ multiplex PCR; the TCRdb copy retains only in-frame clones and omits some. The sample has 300,000 to 400,000 clones, 9.6% seen once. General study findings and limits: In every one of the four CD4+ subsets, TCRB CDR3s were moderately but significantly shorter in Type 1 diabetes patients.

These receptors have no identified antigens. The sample was central memory CD4+ T cells from blood. The receptors were gathered from a man in his thirties or forties with type 1 diabetes.

This clone was observed a few times. The chain joins TRBV7-9 to TRBJ1-1; D not certain. The ends were cut back, 11 bases at V and 2 bases at J, with 12 bases in the middle. The CDR3 extends over 12 amino acids. Germline V gene sequence: CDR1 SEHNR, CDR2 FQNEAQ (reference sequence). CDR3 nucleotide sequence: TGTGCCGGAGGGAAAACTAACACTGAAGCTTTCTTT. It codes for CAGGKTNTEAFF.

The rearrangement uses TRBV30 and TRBJ1-3; D remains ambiguous. Germline V lookup: CDR1 GTSNPN, CDR2 SVGIG (reference sequence). V lost 0 bases and J lost 2, with 8 bases in between. The CDR3 has 14 amino acids. The CDR3 DNA reads as TGTGCCTGGAGTGTGATGGGAACTGGAAACACCATATATTTT. Translated: CAWSVMGTGNTIYF.

This clone has a count of ten or more. The same CDR3 is also encoded by other DNA sequences in this sample. The chain is built from TRBV5-1 and TRBJ1-1; 9 bases align to TRBD1. V lost 3 bases, J lost 3 bases, and 9 bases stayed unmatched. The CDR3 spans 16 residues. The germline V gene encodes CDR1 SGHRS and CDR2 YFSETQ. CDR3: CASSSKQGARDTEAFF. The CDR3 bases are TGCGCCAGCAGCTCCAAACAGGGGGCGCGGGACACTGAAGCTTTCTTT.

This clone occurred a few times. The CDR3 sequence: CASSDLVDEQFF. CDR3 sequence (DNA): TGTGCCAGCAGTGATTTGGTTGATGAGCAGTTCTTC. V gene TRBV2 combines with J gene TRBJ2-1; no clear D. Looked up from germline, CDR1 is SNHLY and CDR2 is FYNNEI. This CDR3 is 12 amino acids long. V lost 3 bases to trimming and J lost 8 bases, with 8 bases between them.

This clone has more than one count but fewer than ten. The chain joins TRBV9 to TRBJ1-5, with D unresolved. Trimming pared 0 bases from V and 5 bases from J, leaving 3 bases between. The CDR3 has 12 residues. Germline V lookup: CDR1 SGDLS, CDR2 YYNGEE. The CDR3 loop reads CASSVGDQPQHF. The DNA for the CDR3 is TGTGCCAGCAGCGTAGGGGATCAGCCCCAGCATTTT. Filled out from reference TRBV9 and TRBJ1-5, the complete variable domain reads DSGVTQTPKHLITATGQRVTLRCSPRSGDLSVYWYQQSLDQGLQFLIQYYNGEERAKGNILERFSAQQFPDLHSELNLSSLELGDSALYFCASSVGDQPQHFGDGTRLSIL.

The V call is TRBV6-6, the J call TRBJ2-7; D is uncertain. Trimming cost V 5 bases and J 2 bases, with 13 bases left between them. This CDR3 contains 14 residues. Germline V gene data show CDR1 as MNHNY and CDR2 as SVGAGI (reference sequence). CDR3 sequence reads: CASSDFHGTYEQYF. The CDR3 DNA reads as TGTGCCAGCAGTGACTTTCACGGAACCTACGAGCAGTACTTC.

This clone has more than one count but fewer than ten. The J gene is TRBJ1-1, the V gene TRBV28; D possibly corresponds to TRBD1 (5 bases). Trimming took 5 bases from V and 4 from J, leaving 17 bases between them. This CDR3 region has 15 residues. Germline V gene sequence: CDR1 MDHEN, CDR2 SYDVKM. The CDR3 DNA reads TGTGCCAGCAGTCTCTGGGGGGGATCGGGCACTGAAGCTTTCTTT. Its protein product is CASSLWGGSGTEAFF. The full variable domain, its missing parts supplied by reference TRBV28 and TRBJ1-1, is DVKVTQSSRYLVKRTGEKVFLECVQDMDHENMFWYRQDPGLGLRLIYFSYDVKMKEKGDIPEGYSVSREKKERFSLILESASTNQTSMYLCASSLWGGSGTEAFFGQGTRLTVV.

This clone was seen only a few times. The chain is built from TRBV11-2 and TRBJ2-5; 7 bases agree with TRBD1. CDR1 SGHAT and CDR2 FQNNGV come from the germline V gene. This CDR3 region has 16 residues. V shed 1 base, J shed 2 bases, and the junction held 7 bases outside the gene matches. The CDR3 region is CASSLGAGGSQETQYF. CDR3 bases: TGTGCCAGCAGCTTAGGGGCAGGGGGTTCGCAAGAGACCCAGTACTTC.

This chain joins TRBV4-2 and TRBJ2-1; 10 bases are a match to TRBD2. CDR1 is LGHNA, CDR2 YNFKEQ, per germline. The CDR3 spans 17 residues. J was trimmed by 2 bases and V by 1 base; bases with no gene match: 5. The CDR3 bases are TGTGCCAGCAGCCAAGTCCAGCGGGAGGGCCCCTACAATGAGCAGTTCTTC. Translation: CASSQVQREGPYNEQFF.

V gene TRBV10-3 combines with J gene TRBJ2-3; possibly TRBD2 for D (6 bases). Germline V gene data show CDR1 as ENHRY and CDR2 as SYGVKD. Trimming stripped 10 bases from V and 1 base from J, with 21 bases between. CDR3 size: 16 residues. The CDR3 nucleotides are TGTGCCACAGGGACTTCACAAGGGAGTGGCACAGATACGCAGTATTTT. Translated, it gives CATGTSQGSGTDTQYF.

CDR3 protein: CASSQDDGVVYGYTF. The CDR3 bases are TGCGCCAGCAGCCAAGATGATGGCGTCGTCTATGGCTACACCTTC. The chain has TRBV4-1 and TRBJ1-2, with unresolved D. This CDR3 spans 15 amino acids. Per germline, CDR1 MGHRA and CDR2 YSYEKL. The ends were cut back, 0 bases at V and 4 bases at J, with 12 bases in the middle.

This chain links TRBV7-6 with TRBJ2-2, with 12 bases identical to TRBD1. The CDR3 covers 19 residues. Germline V gene data show CDR1 as SGHVS and CDR2 as FNYEAQ. Germline trimming cut 4 bases from V and 5 bases from J; bases unmatched to any gene: 14. The CDR3 bases are TGTGCCAGCAGCTCTACCCCGCCGGGACAGGGGGCAAGGACCGGGGAGCTGTTTTTT. Translated: CASSSTPPGQGARTGELFF. Together with reference TRBV7-6 and TRBJ2-2, the CDR3 gives the full variable domain: GAGVSQSPRYKVTKRGQDVALRCDPISGHVSLYWYRQALGQGPEFLTYFNYEAQQDKSGLPNDRFSAERPEGSISTLTIQRTEQRDSAMYRCASSSTPPGQGARTGELFFGEGSRLTVL.

The chain carries TRBV28 and TRBJ2-7; no clear D. V dropped 5 bases and J dropped 0 bases, with 5 bases sitting between them. The CDR3 length is 12 residues. The germline CDR1 and CDR2 sequences are MDHEN and SYDVKM. In DNA form, the CDR3 reads TGTGCCAGCAGTCTAAGCTCCTACGAGCAGTACTTC. Protein: CASSLSSYEQYF.

The table lists this clone with many counts. J is TRBJ2-7 and V is TRBV18; no clear D. This CDR3 spans 14 amino acids. Germline V gene lookup returns CDR1 KGHSH and CDR2 LQKENI. Trimming pared 4 bases from V and 2 bases from J, leaving 12 bases between. The DNA of the CDR3 is TGTGCCAGCTCACAGCCGACCGAGCCCTACGAGCAGTACTTC. It yields the protein CASSQPTEPYEQYF. Supplemented by reference TRBV18 and TRBJ2-7, the full variable domain reads NAGVMQNPRHLVRRRGQEARLRCSPMKGHSHVYWYRQLPEEGLKFMVYLQKENIIDESGMPKERFSAEFPKEGPSILRIQQVVRGDSAAYFCASSQPTEPYEQYFGPGTRLTVT.

The chain couples TRBV5-1 to TRBJ2-2; 7 positions match TRBD1. CDR1 is SGHRS and CDR2 is YFSETQ in the germline V gene. J lost 2 bases, V lost 7 bases, and 2 bases had no gene match. The CDR3 extends over 13 amino acids. CDR3 residues: CASGTANTGELFF. CDR3 bases: TGCGCCAGCGGGACAGCTAACACCGGGGAGCTGTTTTTT.

Ten or more counts support this clone. V gene TRBV4-2 combines with J gene TRBJ2-1; D might be TRBD1 or TRBD2, each matching 5 bases. The V gene lost 4 bases and the J gene lost 10 bases, with 23 bases spanning the gap. The CDR3 has 16 residues. The germline CDR1 and CDR2 sequences are LGHNA and YNFKEQ. The CDR3 DNA sequence: TGTGCCAGCAGCCCCCATAGTGCGGGCCAAGGGGACGAGCAGTTCTTC. It encodes CASSPHSAGQGDEQFF.